This T cell receptor (beta chain) was captured in a study of shared clonotypes between healthy human individuals. Genomic DNA belonging to each subset was distributed in equal measure over several immunoSEQ plates. This table comes from immunoSEQ multiplex PCR, and its TCRdb copy is limited to in-frame clones, with some not included. This table has about 1.5 million clones, about 98% appearing once. Germline V gene lookup returns CDR1 SGHDT and CDR2 YYEEEE. V was clipped by 4 bases and J by 3 bases, with 10 bases between them. The CDR3 consists of 13 residues. V is TRBV5-6 and J is TRBJ1-2, with D possibly matching TRBD1 (5 bases). Sequencing used naive CD4+ T cells sorted from blood. Subset: CD45RA+ positively selected. The TCR comes from a young man in good health. CDR3 region: CASSPGRYYGYTF. The CDR3 DNA is TGTGCCAGCAGCCCGGGACGATACTATGGCTACACCTTC.